A single sample gave rise to the 32 T cell receptor beta chains below, sequenced in a study of blood T cell repertoires in COVID-19. Assay used: immunoSEQ multiplex PCR; TCRdb lists only in-frame clones, some missing. The sample contains approximately 150,000 clones, 82% of which appear only once. The sequencing sample was made of peripheral blood. The receptors were sampled from a woman in her 70s with acute or convalescent COVID-19.

The V gene is TRBV7-8, the J gene TRBJ2-5; 7 bases map to TRBD2. After removal of 5 bases from V and 1 base from J, the junction contained 7 bases not matched to a gene. This CDR3 is built from 15 residues. Germline V gene data show CDR1 as SGHVS and CDR2 as FQNEAQ. The CDR3, as DNA: TGTGCCAGCAGCCCCGAAGCGGGAAGCCAAGAGACCCAGTACTTC. It translates to CASSPEAGSQETQYF.

The J gene is TRBJ1-4, the V gene TRBV7-2; D call uncertain. The CDR3 is made up of 13 amino acids. The ends were cut back, 3 bases at V and 8 bases at J, with 10 bases in the middle. Per germline, CDR1 SGHTA and CDR2 FQGNSA. The CDR3 bases are TGTGCCAGCAGCTTGAGCGGCGAAGAAAAACTGTTTTTT. Encoded protein: CASSLSGEEKLFF.

J is TRBJ1-5 and V is TRBV30; 8 bases are shared with TRBD1. Germline assignment: CDR1 GTSNPN and CDR2 SVGIG (reference sequence). The CDR3 has 13 amino acids. Trimming at V came to 5 bases and at J to 4 bases, leaving 4 bases not matched to a gene. DNA of the CDR3: TGTGCCTGGGCCGGGACAGGAAATCAGCCCCAGCATTTT. Translation gives CAWAGTGNQPQHF. Combining the CDR3 with reference TRBV30 and TRBJ1-5 gives the whole variable domain SQTIHQWPATLVQPVGSPLSLECTVEGTSNPNLYWYRQAAGRGLQLLFYSVGIGQISSEVPQNLSASRPQDRQFILSSKKLLLSDSGFYLCAWAGTGNQPQHFGDGTRLSIL.

The chain employs TRBV5-1 and TRBJ2-7; 11 bases match TRBD2. V was clipped by 1 base and J by 1 base; unmatched bases: 13. The germline CDR1 and CDR2 sequences are SGHRS and YFSETQ. The CDR3 length is 19 residues. CDR3 DNA sequence: TGCGCCAGCAGCTTGTCTGGAACTAGCGGGGGATTTCTTTCCTACGAGCAGTACTTC. Translation gives CASSLSGTSGGFLSYEQYF.

The V gene is TRBV28, the J gene TRBJ1-2, with unresolved D. The CDR3 length is 13 residues. V shed 1 base and J shed 4 bases, with 7 bases lying between them. The V gene's germline CDR1 is MDHEN and CDR2 SYDVKM. CDR3 sequence reads: CASSLSRVYGYTF. DNA of the CDR3: TGTGCCAGCAGTTTATCGAGGGTCTATGGCTACACCTTC.

This sequence joins TRBV4-3 and TRBJ2-3, with 14 bases matching TRBD2. The CDR3 covers 17 residues. From germline, CDR1 is LGHNA and CDR2 YSLEER. V dropped 4 bases and J dropped 1; count of bases not matched to a gene: 4. The CDR3 nucleotides read TGCGCCAGCAGCCCCACGGGACTAGCGGGGGGCACAGATACGCAGTATTTT. It encodes CASSPTGLAGGTDTQYF.

The chain combines TRBV11-2 with TRBJ2-2, with 7 bases lining up with TRBD1. This CDR3 is 15 amino acids long. Germline V CDR1 and CDR2: SGHAT, FQNNGV. V gave up 2 bases and J gave up 3 bases; unmatched junction bases: 3. CDR3: CASSLYRGDTGELFF. The CDR3 bases are TGTGCCAGCAGCTTATACAGGGGCGACACCGGGGAGCTGTTTTTT. Based on the CDR3 plus reference TRBV11-2 and TRBJ2-2, the full variable domain is EAGVAQSPRYKIIEKRQSVAFWCNPISGHATLYWYQQILGQGPKLLIQFQNNGVVDDSQLPKDRFSAERLKGVDSTLKIQPAKLEDSAVYLCASSLYRGDTGELFFGEGSRLTVL.

The chain has TRBV6-5 and TRBJ2-4; D uncertain. The ends were cut back, 6 bases at V and 2 bases at J, with 11 bases in the middle. Looked up from germline, CDR1 is MNHEY and CDR2 is SVGAGI. The CDR3 extends over 14 amino acids. CDR3 sequence reads: CASRTTTPKNIQYF. The CDR3 DNA reads as TGTGCCAGCAGAACGACAACCCCCAAAAACATTCAGTACTTC.

The chain uses TRBV7-9 and TRBJ2-6; weak D call: TRBD2 (6 bases). This CDR3 contains 19 residues. Looked up from germline, CDR1 is SEHNR and CDR2 is FQNEAQ (reference sequence). V shed 4 bases and J shed 0 bases, with 19 bases lying between them. The CDR3 DNA sequence: TGTGCCAGCAGCTCGTTCCGGGACTCCGATTTCTCTGGGGCCAACGTCCTGACTTTC. Residues: CASSSFRDSDFSGANVLTF.

The sample holds a few counts of this clone. The chain uses TRBV9 and TRBJ2-2, with D tentatively TRBD2 (6 bases). Germline values: CDR1 SGDLS, CDR2 YYNGEE. Trimming shortened V by 3 bases and J by 5 bases, and 14 bases separated the two germline ends. The CDR3 totals 15 residues. The CDR3 loop is CASSGQSGDTGELFF. The CDR3, as DNA: TGTGCCAGCAGCGGCCAGTCGGGAGATACCGGGGAGCTGTTTTTT.

The chain links TRBV4-3 to TRBJ1-2; the D is unclear. This CDR3 has 17 amino acids. Germline V gives CDR1 LGHNA, CDR2 YSLEER. The V and J ends lost 0 bases and 7 bases respectively, with 21 bases between them. DNA for the CDR3: TGCGCCAGCAGCCAAGATTTCAGAGGTACCGCCGCGAGTGGCTACACCTTC. This codes for CASSQDFRGTAASGYTF.

The chain combines TRBV5-4 with TRBJ1-1; D gene uncertain. The V gene lost 2 bases and the J gene lost 2 bases, with 7 bases spanning the gap. The CDR3 is 13 residues long. CDR1 and CDR2 from the germline V gene are SGHNT and YYREEE (reference sequence). Written as DNA, the CDR3 is TGTGCCAGCAGCTTTTCCCTAAACACTGAAGCTTTCTTT. Translated, it gives CASSFSLNTEAFF.

This rearrangement joins TRBV21-1 to TRBJ2-3; TRBD2 reflects the table's D call only, with no check against the DNA. TRBV21-1 is a pseudogene locus. The CDR3 is 16 amino acids. CDR3 nucleotide sequence: TGTGCCAGCAGCAAGGGTCCCTTGCGGCACACAGATACGCAGTATTTT. Translation gives CASSKGPLRHTDTQYF.

The rearrangement links TRBV29-1 to TRBJ1-2; perhaps TRBD1 as D (5 bases). Germline CDR1 reads SQVTM; CDR2 reads ANQGSEA. V lost 6 bases and J lost 6, with 14 bases in between. CDR3 length: 12 residues. The CDR3 region has the DNA TGCAGCGTCTCCCCCCAAGGGGATGGCTACACCTTC. It codes for CSVSPQGDGYTF.

V usage is TRBV3-1 (or the pseudogene TRBV3-2) and J usage is TRBJ2-4; D might be TRBD1 (5 bases). The CDR3 totals 13 residues. V dropped 2 bases and J dropped 13 bases, with 15 bases sitting between them. Per the germline V gene, CDR1 is LGHDT and CDR2 is YNNKEL (reference sequence). CDR3 sequence: CASSQQVQGLQYF. DNA of the CDR3: TGTGCCAGCAGCCAACAAGTCCAGGGCCTCCAGTACTTC.

The chain is built from TRBV30 and TRBJ2-7; D might be TRBD2 (6 bases). With 0 bases removed from V and 5 bases from J, the gap between germline ends came to 11 bases. Per the germline V gene, CDR1 is GTSNPN and CDR2 is SVGIG (reference sequence). This CDR3 spans 13 amino acids. The CDR3 sequence is CAWSVSGVHEQYF. CDR3 sequence (DNA): TGTGCCTGGAGTGTATCGGGAGTGCACGAGCAGTACTTC.

This rearrangement joins TRBV6-6 to TRBJ2-7, with 7 bases matching TRBD2. V trimming: 8 bases; J trimming: 0 bases; junction bases outside the gene matches: 10. This CDR3 has 15 residues. The germline CDR1 and CDR2 sequences are MNHNY and SVGAGI (reference sequence). CDR3 in DNA: TGTGCCAGCCTTGCGGGGAGGGTTAGCTCCTACGAGCAGTACTTC. As protein: CASLAGRVSSYEQYF.

The chain recombines TRBV6-6 with TRBJ1-1; possible D gene TRBD1, 5 bases. The V end lost 4 bases, the J end lost 5 bases, and 11 bases lay between the germline ends. The CDR3 is 13 amino acids. From germline, CDR1 is MNHNY and CDR2 SVGAGI (reference sequence). CDR3 sequence (DNA): TGTGCCAGCAGTTTCCAGGGTAGAACTGAAGCTTTCTTT. It specifies CASSFQGRTEAFF.

The chain is built from TRBV24-1 and TRBJ2-1; TRBD2 agrees at 9 bases. This CDR3 has 15 amino acids. V dropped 3 bases and J dropped 6; count of bases not matched to a gene: 5. Germline values: CDR1 KGHDR, CDR2 SFDVKD. CDR3 residues: CATSDPRGGGNEQFF. The CDR3 bases are TGTGCCACCAGTGATCCGCGGGGGGGAGGCAATGAGCAGTTCTTC.

The chain employs TRBV14 and TRBJ1-2; D uncertain. The CDR3 covers 13 residues. Germline V gene sequence: CDR1 SGHDN, CDR2 FVKESK. V was clipped by 1 base and J by 7 bases, with 10 bases between them. Here the CDR3 reads CASSQVEGSGYTF. In DNA, the CDR3 is TGTGCCAGCAGCCAAGTAGAGGGATCTGGCTACACCTTC.

The chain links TRBV28 to TRBJ1-5; D is unresolved. The CDR3 totals 12 residues. V gave up 4 bases and J gave up 9 bases, with 10 bases separating them. Germline values: CDR1 MDHEN, CDR2 SYDVKM. CDR3: CASSSFGWPQHF. CDR3 nucleotides: TGTGCCAGCAGTTCCTTCGGGTGGCCCCAGCATTTT.

This chain uses TRBV7-8 with TRBJ1-4, with D possibly being TRBD1 (5 bases). This CDR3 has 15 residues. Between the trimmed V and J ends, which lost 0 bases and 8 bases, there was a span of 13 bases. In germline, CDR1 is SGHVS, CDR2 FQNEAQ. In nucleotides, the CDR3 is TGTGCCAGCAGCTTAGCTGGTCAGGGTGGGGAAAAACTGTTTTTT. Translated, it gives CASSLAGQGGEKLFF.

This sequence joins TRBV14 and TRBJ2-5; tentative D call: TRBD2 (6 bases). There are 13 residues in the CDR3. The germline V gene encodes CDR1 SGHDN and CDR2 FVKESK. The ends were cut back, 1 base at V and 7 bases at J, with 10 bases in the middle. Here the CDR3 DNA reads TGTGCCAGCAGCCAAGGGGACTTGGGGACCCAGTACTTC. Translation gives CASSQGDLGTQYF.

The chain is built from TRBV25-1 and TRBJ1-4; tentative D call: TRBD1 (6 bases). Trimming cost V 0 bases and J 8 bases, with 19 bases left between them. Per the germline V gene, CDR1 is MGHDK and CDR2 is SYGVNS. CDR3 size: 17 residues. The CDR3: CASSEYASGGRAEKLFF. The CDR3 coding sequence is TGTGCCAGCAGTGAATACGCTTCGGGGGGCAGGGCCGAAAAACTGTTTTTT. Full variable domain (missing parts from reference TRBV25-1 and TRBJ1-4): EADIYQTPRYLVIGTGKKITLECSQTMGHDKMYWYQQDPGMELHLIHYSYGVNSTEKGDLSSESTVSRIRTEHFPLTLESARPSHTSQYLCASSEYASGGRAEKLFFGSGTQLSVL.

This clone was seen once. The rearrangement uses TRBV15 and TRBJ1-2; D remains ambiguous. The ends were cut back, 0 bases at V and 6 bases at J, with 14 bases in the middle. The CDR3 is made up of 15 amino acids. Germline V lookup: CDR1 LNHNV, CDR2 YYDKDF (reference sequence). The CDR3 DNA sequence: TGTGCCACCAGCAGAGATCGTTCACCCCAGGATGGCTACACCTTC. Translation: CATSRDRSPQDGYTF.

The chain joins TRBV7-3 to TRBJ2-1; tentative D call: TRBD1 (6 bases). The CDR3 runs 14 residues. The germline V gene encodes CDR1 SGHTA and CDR2 FQGTGA. Trimming removed 1 base from V and 15 bases from J, with 19 bases in between. The CDR3: CASSLNRDTIDLFF. The CDR3 nucleotides are TGTGCCAGCAGCTTAAACCGGGACACCATTGATCTGTTCTTC. Full variable domain (remainder filled in from reference TRBV7-3 and TRBJ2-1): GAGVSQTPSNKVTEKGKYVELRCDPISGHTALYWYRQSLGQGPEFLIYFQGTGAADDSGLPNDRFFAVRPEGSVSTLKIQRTERGDSAVYLCASSLNRDTIDLFFGPGTRLTVL.

The rearrangement joins TRBV30 to TRBJ1-5; D call uncertain. Germline V gives CDR1 GTSNPN, CDR2 SVGIG (reference sequence). This CDR3 region has 13 residues. V shed 0 bases and J shed 3 bases, with 6 bases lying between them. The CDR3 DNA follows: TGTGCCTGGAGTGTATCCAACAATCAGCCCCAGCATTTT. Protein product: CAWSVSNNQPQHF.

V usage is TRBV5-4 and J usage is TRBJ1-1; D uncertain. The CDR3 has 14 residues. The germline V and J ends were trimmed by 4 bases and 0 bases, with 10 bases remaining between them. Looked up from germline, CDR1 is SGHNT and CDR2 is YYREEE (reference sequence). CDR3 bases: TGTGCCAGCAGCAGGTACTACATGAACACTGAAGCTTTCTTT. Translating it yields CASSRYYMNTEAFF.

The gene calls are TRBV5-4 and TRBJ2-1, with TRBD2 matching 8 bases. Germline V gene sequence: CDR1 SGHNT, CDR2 YYREEE (reference sequence). V was clipped by 3 bases and J by 15 bases; unmatched bases: 20. This CDR3 has 16 residues. The CDR3 loop reads CASSSGGVAGIPVSFF. As DNA, the CDR3 is TGTGCCAGCAGCTCCGGTGGGGTAGCGGGAATACCCGTGTCGTTCTTC.

This chain joins TRBV2 and TRBJ1-2; D remains unclear. Germline V gene data show CDR1 as SNHLY and CDR2 as FYNNEI. The CDR3 extends over 11 amino acids. The V and J ends lost 8 bases and 8 bases respectively, with 12 bases between them. The CDR3 nucleotides read TGTGCCAGCGGCTCGTCATCGGGCTACACCTTC. It codes for CASGSSSGYTF. Full variable domain (outside the CDR3, taken from reference TRBV2 and TRBJ1-2): EPEVTQTPSHQVTQMGQEVILRCVPISNHLYFYWYRQILGQKVEFLVSFYNNEISEKSEIFDDQFSVERPDGSNFTLKIRSTKLEDSAMYFCASGSSSGYTFGSGTRLTVV.

V gene TRBV10-1 combines with J gene TRBJ1-3, with a possible D match to TRBD1 (5 bases). The V end lost 9 bases, the J end lost 0 bases, and 12 bases lay between the germline ends. From germline, CDR1 is WNHNN and CDR2 SYGVQD (reference sequence). The CDR3 is made up of 14 amino acids. The CDR3 here is CARPQVSSGNTIYF. The CDR3, as DNA: TGCGCCAGGCCACAGGTCAGCTCTGGAAACACCATATATTTT.

This clone was detected once. The chain recombines TRBV6-4 with TRBJ1-5; no clear D. The V end was cut by 6 bases, the J end by 3 bases, with 9 bases between. Looked up from germline, CDR1 is MRHNA and CDR2 is SNTAGT. There are 13 residues in the CDR3. The CDR3 bases are TGTGCCAGCAGCCTGGCCTCCAATCAGCCCCAGCATTTT. Its protein is CASSLASNQPQHF.